The next 23 T cell receptor beta chains were all read from a single sample in a study of cytomegalovirus exposure and HLA in healthy donors. Both 60 Vbeta primers and 13 Jbeta primers went into the PCR. Profiled with immunoSEQ multiplex PCR; TCRdb holds only in-frame clones, not every one. The listing records about 99,000 clones. Material for sequencing was PBMCs. These receptor sequences come from a man in his forties in good health and CMV-seronegative.

This chain connects TRBV18 to TRBJ2-7; 7 bases are shared with TRBD2. With 6 bases clipped from V and 0 bases from J, the junction kept 11 bases outside the gene matches. There are 16 residues in the CDR3. CDR1 KGHSH and CDR2 LQKENI come from the germline V gene. In DNA form, the CDR3 reads TGTGCCAGCTCGCAACAAGCGGGGCATTCCTCCTACGAGCAGTACTTC. Its translation: CASSQQAGHSSYEQYF.

V is TRBV9 and J is TRBJ1-1; TRBD1 aligns across 11 bases. Losses at the gene ends were 0 bases for V and 5 bases for J; bases not matched to a gene: 3. Germline V gene sequence: CDR1 SGDLS, CDR2 YYNGEE. The CDR3 has 15 amino acids. This CDR3 is CASSVGGTGGTEAFF. The CDR3 DNA reads as TGTGCCAGCAGCGTAGGTGGGACAGGGGGGACTGAAGCTTTCTTT. Variable domain in full (rest from reference TRBV9 and TRBJ1-1): DSGVTQTPKHLITATGQRVTLRCSPRSGDLSVYWYQQSLDQGLQFLIQYYNGEERAKGNILERFSAQQFPDLHSELNLSSLELGDSALYFCASSVGGTGGTEAFFGQGTRLTVV.

This sequence joins TRBV10-1 and TRBJ2-7; TRBD2 aligns across 8 bases. The CDR3 contains 13 residues. The germline CDR1 and CDR2 sequences are WNHNN and SYGVQD (reference sequence). J gave up 3 bases and V 2 bases, and 0 bases lay outside the gene matches. The CDR3 region has the DNA TGCGCCAGCAGTGAGGCGGGGGGCTACGAGCAGTACTTC. This codes for CASSEAGGYEQYF.

Worth noting for this clone: Other nucleotide sequences in the sample specify the same CDR3. The gene calls are TRBV28 and TRBJ2-7, with a possible D match to TRBD2 (5 bases). V lost 2 bases to trimming and J lost 2 bases, with 10 bases between them. The CDR3 is 14 residues long. Per the germline V gene, CDR1 is MDHEN and CDR2 is SYDVKM. The CDR3 is CASSLKAGAYEQYF. The CDR3 bases are TGTGCCAGCAGTTTAAAAGCCGGGGCCTACGAGCAGTACTTC.

The chain links TRBV5-1 to TRBJ2-3, with D possibly being TRBD1 (6 bases). The CDR3 totals 14 residues. Germline values: CDR1 SGHRS, CDR2 YFSETQ. The germline V and J ends were trimmed by 2 bases and 4 bases, with 11 bases remaining between them. The CDR3 DNA follows: TGCGCCAGCAGCTTTGCAGGGGATGCAGATACGCAGTATTTT. Its translation is CASSFAGDADTQYF.

This chain links TRBV13 with TRBJ2-5; 9 bases line up with TRBD2. With 5 bases clipped from V and 4 bases from J, the junction kept 8 bases outside the gene matches. CDR1 and CDR2 from the germline V gene are PRHDT and FYEKMQ (reference sequence). This CDR3 region has 15 residues. In DNA form, the CDR3 reads TGTGCCAGCAGCACCGGTAGCGGGGGCCCAGAGACCCAGTACTTC. It yields the protein CASSTGSGGPETQYF.

The gene calls are TRBV7-9 and TRBJ2-4; TRBD1 agrees at 7 bases. The CDR3 contains 16 residues. V was pared by 2 bases and J by 4 bases, with 8 bases of the junction left unmatched. In germline, CDR1 is SEHNR, CDR2 FQNEAQ (reference sequence). CDR3 in DNA: TGTGCCAGCAGCTTAATTTCGGGGACAGCAAAAAACATTCAGTACTTC. Protein: CASSLISGTAKNIQYF.

V gene TRBV18 combines with J gene TRBJ1-4, with 10 bases that match TRBD1. Germline V gives CDR1 KGHSH, CDR2 LQKENI. The CDR3 has 17 residues. V shed 3 bases, J shed 5 bases, and the junction held 9 bases outside the gene matches. CDR3 DNA: TGTGCCAGCTCACCGCAGGGACCGGGACAGGGGAATGAAAAACTGTTTTTT. It encodes CASSPQGPGQGNEKLFF.

The V call is TRBV11-2, the J call TRBJ1-6; D unresolved. CDR1 and CDR2 from the germline V gene are SGHAT and FQNNGV. The CDR3 is made up of 14 amino acids. V lost 1 base, J lost 6 bases, and 7 bases lay in between. The CDR3 DNA is TGTGCCAGCAGCTTAGCAGGTTCTAATTCACCCCTCCACTTT. Translating gives CASSLAGSNSPLHF.

The V call is TRBV28, the J call TRBJ1-5, with D possibly matching TRBD1 (6 bases). Germline CDR1 and CDR2: MDHEN and SYDVKM. The ends were cut back, 1 base at V and 5 bases at J, with 15 bases in the middle. The CDR3 runs 16 residues. DNA for the CDR3: TGTGCCAGCAGTTTATATTCGTGGGGGCGCGATCAGCCCCAGCATTTT. It is translated as CASSLYSWGRDQPQHF.

Turning to this clone: Other DNA sequences in this sample translate to the same CDR3. The chain combines TRBV5-4 with TRBJ1-4; D is unclear. The germline CDR1 and CDR2 sequences are SGHNT and YYREEE (reference sequence). Trimming pared 4 bases from V and 5 bases from J, leaving 9 bases between. The CDR3 runs to 13 residues. CDR3 region: CASSLDTNEKLFF. The CDR3 DNA is TGTGCCAGCAGCCTTGACACCAATGAAAAACTGTTTTTT.

V usage is TRBV2 and J usage is TRBJ1-2, with 11 bases fitting TRBD1. The J segment lost 8 bases and the V segment lost 2 bases, leaving 4 bases of the junction unmatched. The CDR3 runs 14 residues. Germline CDR1 is SNHLY and CDR2 is FYNNEI. The CDR3 DNA follows: TGTGCCAGCAGTGAACAGGGACAGGGGGAAGGCTACACCTTC. It encodes CASSEQGQGEGYTF.

This sequence joins TRBV28 and TRBJ2-3; 9 nucleotides agree with TRBD2. The V and J ends lost 4 bases and 8 bases, in that order; junction bases with no gene match: 16. Germline V gives CDR1 MDHEN, CDR2 SYDVKM. This CDR3 is 17 amino acids long. The CDR3 DNA reads as TGTGCCAGCAGTTATTTAGCGGGAGAGCTCCACAGAGGTACGCAGTATTTT. Translating it yields CASSYLAGELHRGTQYF.

This chain joins TRBV11-2 and TRBJ2-7; the match to TRBD1 covers 7 bases. The V gene end was trimmed by 5 bases and the J gene end by 0 bases; junction bases not matched to a gene: 10. CDR3 size: 16 residues. Germline V CDR1 and CDR2: SGHAT, FQNNGV. The CDR3 here is CASSRSRTGGSYEQYF. As DNA, the CDR3 is TGTGCCAGCAGCCGATCACGGACAGGCGGCTCCTACGAGCAGTACTTC.

The gene calls are TRBV29-1 and TRBJ2-3, with 9 nucleotides matching TRBD1. CDR1 and CDR2 (germline): SQVTM, ANQGSEA. The CDR3 is 13 residues long. With V trimmed by 2 bases and J by 6 bases, 3 bases remained unmatched. The CDR3 sequence is CSVERQGEDTQYF. As DNA, the CDR3 is TGCAGCGTTGAAAGACAGGGGGAGGATACGCAGTATTTT.

The chain uses TRBV29-1 and TRBJ1-4, with TRBD1 matching 7 bases. Germline V gene sequence: CDR1 SQVTM, CDR2 ANQGSEA. There are 14 residues in the CDR3. J gave up 1 base and V 5 bases, and 4 bases lay outside the gene matches. The CDR3 is CSVQPGGTNEKLFF. The CDR3 DNA reads TGCAGCGTTCAACCAGGGGGAACTAATGAAAAACTGTTTTTT.

The chain links TRBV18 to TRBJ1-2, with TRBD1 matching over 8 bases. The V and J ends lost 6 bases and 3 bases, in that order; junction bases with no gene match: 3. The CDR3 length is 13 residues. Germline lookup yields CDR1 KGHSH and CDR2 LQKENI. CDR3 sequence: CASSSTGDYGYTF. Written as DNA, the CDR3 is TGTGCCAGCTCTTCGACAGGGGACTATGGCTACACCTTC.

This chain connects TRBV28 to TRBJ2-2; 13 nucleotides match TRBD2. Trimming took 5 bases from V and 2 from J; bases not matched to a gene: 11. Per the germline V gene, CDR1 is MDHEN and CDR2 is SYDVKM. The CDR3 has 19 residues. The CDR3 DNA sequence: TGTGCCAGCAGTACCAATCCGGGACTAGCGGGACGAAACACCGGGGAGCTGTTTTTT. Translation: CASSTNPGLAGRNTGELFF.

This chain joins TRBV5-4 and TRBJ2-1, with 8 bases matching TRBD2. The CDR3 contains 15 residues. Germline V lookup: CDR1 SGHNT, CDR2 YYREEE (reference sequence). Unmatched junction bases numbered 10, after V lost 2 bases and J lost 9 bases. This chain's CDR3 is CASSFAGGSFFEQFF. The CDR3 coding sequence is TGTGCCAGCAGCTTCGCGGGGGGCAGTTTTTTTGAGCAGTTCTTC.

The V call is TRBV29-1, the J call TRBJ2-1; possible D gene TRBD2, 5 bases. Per the germline V gene, CDR1 is SQVTM and CDR2 is ANQGSEA. The CDR3 has 14 amino acids. The germline V and J ends were trimmed by 5 bases and 10 bases, with 21 bases remaining between them. This chain's CDR3 is CSVPTPWVGGEQFF. Written as DNA, the CDR3 is TGCAGCGTTCCAACACCTTGGGTTGGCGGGGAGCAGTTCTTC.

The CDR3 sequence is CASSFSRDRASSNQPQHF. In DNA, the CDR3 is TGTGCCAGCAGTTTCTCCAGGGACAGGGCAAGTAGCAATCAGCCCCAGCATTTT. The chain has TRBV27 and TRBJ1-5, with TRBD1 matching 9 bases. The CDR3 is 18 residues long. Trimming cost V 3 bases and J 0 bases; bases outside gene matches: 9. The germline V gene encodes CDR1 MNHEY and CDR2 SMNVEV (reference sequence).

The chain has TRBV7-9 and TRBJ1-4; D unclear. Germline V lookup: CDR1 SEHNR, CDR2 FQNEAQ (reference sequence). Trimming pared 1 base from V and 8 bases from J, leaving 11 bases between. This CDR3 is 14 amino acids long. CDR3 amino acids: CASSLGGLVEKLFF. The CDR3 DNA follows: TGTGCCAGCAGCTTAGGAGGGCTTGTAGAAAAACTGTTTTTT. Based on the CDR3 plus reference TRBV7-9 and TRBJ1-4, the full variable domain is DTGVSQNPRHKITKRGQNVTFRCDPISEHNRLYWYRQTLGQGPEFLTYFQNEAQLEKSRLLSDRFSAERPKGSFSTLEIQRTEQGDSAMYLCASSLGGLVEKLFFGSGTQLSVL.

V is TRBV10-1 and J is TRBJ2-7, with TRBD1 matching 8 bases. The CDR3 is 14 amino acids. J was trimmed by 3 bases and V by 2 bases; bases with no gene match: 3. Looked up from germline, CDR1 is WNHNN and CDR2 is SYGVQD (reference sequence). The CDR3 reads CASSEGTGLYEQYF. In DNA, the CDR3 is TGCGCCAGCAGTGAGGGGACAGGTCTCTACGAGCAGTACTTC.